The clone carrying this T cell receptor beta chain was seen a few times. Its antigen is unknown. These data are taken from a study of T-cell memory formation after mild COVID-19. Overall study results and limits: Later expanders leaned CD4+, whereas day 15 to 85 contracting clones were balanced CD4/CD8. Confirmation of SARS-CoV-2 specificity was lacking for second-wave clones peaking day 37. The finding that pre-infection memory included some responding clones suggested that cross-reactive memory joined.

TCRdb re-derived calls from the 5' RACE reads in MiXCR, one entry per CDR3 protein. In the table there are hundreds of thousands of distinct CDR3 sequences, roughly 8.2% of which are singletons. The receptor was isolated from a man in his late teens or twenties who had mild COVID-19 (a few samples of this study predate the infection). Cell type and time point are not known. Sequenced material: PBMCs or a T cell subset sorted from them (not recorded which).

CDR3 protein: CASSQGELADTQYF. For the CDR3, the DNA is TGTGCCAGCAGCCAAGGCGAGCTAGCGGATACGCAGTATTTT. The genes are TRBV4-2 and TRBJ2-3; TRBD2 might be the D (6 bases). V dropped 1 base and J dropped 6 bases, with 11 bases sitting between them. This CDR3 region has 14 residues. The V gene's germline CDR1 is LGHNA and CDR2 YNFKEQ.